The 29 T cell receptor beta chains below all came from one sample that was sequenced in a study of molecular identifiers for immune sequencing clone quantification. A single record per CDR3 protein comes from TCRdb applying MiXCR to the PCR reads. The data hold 490,000 or so distinct CDR3 sequences, with roughly 23% observed a single time. Sequenced input: naive CD8+ T cells from blood, with Jurkat cell RNA spiked in. Subset given: FACS-sorted CD8+CD4-CCR7+CD45RA+ naive T cells. The receptors were gathered from a human donor in good health. Some libraries in this study had Jurkat cell RNA spiked in.

The chain couples TRBV3-2 to TRBJ2-7; the D call of TRBD2 is as the table states it, not checked on the DNA. TRBV3-2 is a pseudogene. The CDR3 runs to 14 residues. CDR3 loop: CASGGRGKSYEQYF. CDR3 in DNA: TGTGCCAGCGGCGGGAGGGGCAAGTCCTACGAGCAGTACTTC.

CDR3 in amino acids: CASSYLSGGGNEKLFF. CDR3 bases: TGTGCCAGCAGTTACCTGTCCGGTGGCGGGAATGAAAAACTGTTTTTT. The chain combines TRBV6-6 with TRBJ1-4; D unresolved. Germline assignment: CDR1 MNHNY and CDR2 SVGAGI (reference sequence). Deletions cut 2 bases from V and 5 bases from J, with 15 bases between. This CDR3 region has 16 residues.

This clonotype occurred many times. The chain combines TRBV6-5 with TRBJ2-7; TRBD2 is a possible D gene (5 bases). Germline V gene lookup returns CDR1 MNHEY and CDR2 SVGAGI. V lost 6 bases to trimming and J lost 5 bases, with 14 bases between them. This CDR3 region has 13 residues. CDR3 in DNA: TGTGCCAGCAGCCTGGGAGTACTCAACGAGCAGTACTTC. Protein product: CASSLGVLNEQYF.

The table lists this clonotype with many counts. The chain combines TRBV7-9 with TRBJ2-7, with TRBD1 matching 10 bases. Germline CDR1 reads SEHNR; CDR2 reads FQNEAQ (reference sequence). V was pared by 8 bases and J by 3 bases, with 13 bases of the junction left unmatched. The CDR3 runs 16 residues. The CDR3 is CASRSPGGTGDYEQYF. DNA of the CDR3: TGTGCCAGCCGCTCTCCCGGCGGGACAGGGGACTACGAGCAGTACTTC.

The V gene is TRBV7-9, the J gene TRBJ2-2, with D uncertain. This CDR3 contains 15 residues. Between the trimmed V and J ends, which lost 5 bases and 4 bases, there was a span of 14 bases. Germline V gives CDR1 SEHNR, CDR2 FQNEAQ (reference sequence). CDR3 residues: CASSHRSTSTGELFF. The CDR3 nucleotides read TGTGCCAGCAGCCATCGAAGTACCTCCACCGGGGAGCTGTTTTTT. The complete variable domain, with remaining parts taken from reference TRBV7-9 and TRBJ2-2, reads DTGVSQNPRHKITKRGQNVTFRCDPISEHNRLYWYRQTLGQGPEFLTYFQNEAQLEKSRLLSDRFSAERPKGSFSTLEIQRTEQGDSAMYLCASSHRSTSTGELFFGEGSRLTVL.

The table lists this clonotype with a few counts. The J gene is TRBJ2-7, the V gene TRBV12-3 or TRBV12-4, with 8 bases matching TRBD2. The CDR3 totals 13 residues. V shed 10 bases, J shed 4 bases, and the junction held 9 bases outside the gene matches. CDR3 sequence reads: CATRAGGEYEQYF. The DNA of the CDR3 is TGTGCCACGAGGGCGGGGGGTGAGTACGAGCAGTACTTC.

This clonotype was observed a few times. The chain links TRBV12-3 or TRBV12-4 to TRBJ2-2; 9 positions agree with TRBD1. The trim removed 2 bases at V and 3 bases at J, leaving 1 base unmatched. This CDR3 region has 15 residues. The CDR3: CASSLTGGYTGELFF. The DNA for the CDR3 is TGTGCCAGCAGTTTAACAGGGGGCTACACCGGGGAGCTGTTTTTT.

A note on this clonotype: A much bigger clone sits one base away, suggesting this may be a read error. The V and J genes are TRBV20-1 and TRBJ2-6; 7 bases fit TRBD1. Germline loops: CDR1 DFQATT, CDR2 SNEGSKA (reference sequence). With 6 bases clipped from V and 11 bases from J, the junction kept 10 bases outside the gene matches. The CDR3 contains 13 residues. The DNA for the CDR3 is TGCAGTGCACTTACAGGGGCGCCCGACGTCCTGACTTTC. Protein product: CSALTGAPDVLTF.

This sequence joins TRBV28 and TRBJ1-1; no firm D call. CDR3 length: 14 amino acids. In germline, CDR1 is MDHEN, CDR2 SYDVKM. V lost 7 bases and J 4 bases, leaving 16 bases between the germline ends. This CDR3 reads CASTVWGSGTEAFF. CDR3 in DNA: TGTGCCAGCACCGTCTGGGGTTCGGGCACTGAAGCTTTCTTT.

This rearrangement joins TRBV6-2 or TRBV6-3 to TRBJ1-6; 9 bases are a match to TRBD1. With V trimmed by 5 bases and J by 15 bases, 5 bases remained unmatched. The CDR3 sequence is 12 residues long. Germline values: CDR1 MNHEY, CDR2 SVGEGT. The CDR3 DNA reads TGTGCCAGCAGTGGACAGGGGCCGCTCCTCCACTTT. This gives the protein CASSGQGPLLHF.

There are many counts of this clonotype. The rearrangement joins TRBV6-5 to TRBJ1-6; D call uncertain. The CDR3 extends over 14 amino acids. V lost 3 bases and J lost 9, with 12 bases in between. Looked up from germline, CDR1 is MNHEY and CDR2 is SVGAGI. The CDR3 loop reads CASSYGPVISPLHF. For the CDR3, the DNA is TGTGCCAGCAGTTATGGCCCCGTTATTTCACCCCTCCACTTT.

The sample holds a few counts of this clonotype. The rearrangement links TRBV5-4 to TRBJ2-1, with D possibly TRBD2 on 6 matching bases. This CDR3 comprises 13 residues. Germline CDR1 is SGHNT and CDR2 is YYREEE (reference sequence). V gave up 0 bases and J gave up 7 bases, with 8 bases separating them. The CDR3 region is CASSLAAGNEQFF. The CDR3 DNA follows: TGTGCCAGCAGCTTGGCGGCGGGGAATGAGCAGTTCTTC.

This clonotype was counted many times. The V gene is TRBV20-1, the J gene TRBJ2-3, with D maybe TRBD2 (6 bases). CDR1 DFQATT and CDR2 SNEGSKA come from the germline V gene (reference sequence). The CDR3 has 11 residues. CDR3 DNA sequence: TGCACGGGGGAATTCACAGATACGCAGTATTTT. As protein: CTGEFTDTQYF.

This chain links TRBV19 with TRBJ1-6; D is unclear. The CDR3 sequence is 16 residues long. The V gene lost 3 bases and the J gene lost 2 bases, with 11 bases spanning the gap. CDR1 LNHDA and CDR2 SQIVND come from the germline V gene (reference sequence). The CDR3 is CASSIESTTYNSPLHF. The CDR3 DNA sequence: TGTGCCAGTAGTATCGAGAGCACTACCTATAATTCACCCCTCCACTTT.

This sequence joins TRBV27 and TRBJ1-5, with 8 bases that match TRBD1. Per the germline V gene, CDR1 is MNHEY and CDR2 is SMNVEV (reference sequence). The length of the CDR3 is 14 residues. Germline trimming cut 5 bases from V and 9 bases from J; bases unmatched to any gene: 9. The CDR3 loop is CASSVTGVGGPQHF. The CDR3 nucleotides read TGTGCCAGCAGTGTGACAGGGGTTGGGGGGCCCCAGCATTTT.

This clonotype was picked up many times. The rearrangement joins TRBV6-2 or TRBV6-3 to TRBJ2-7, with 7 bases matching TRBD1. Germline V CDR1 and CDR2: MNHEY, SVGEGT. This CDR3 region has 13 residues. With 4 bases clipped from V and 10 bases from J, the junction kept 10 bases outside the gene matches. CDR3 sequence reads: CASSSPDGQVQYF. CDR3 coding DNA: TGTGCCAGCAGTTCCCCGGACGGACAGGTTCAGTACTTC.

The chain has TRBV27 and TRBJ2-7; TRBD1 is a possible D gene (5 bases). CDR3 size: 14 residues. Trimming pared 4 bases from V and 4 bases from J, leaving 14 bases between. Per germline, CDR1 MNHEY and CDR2 SMNVEV (reference sequence). The CDR3 DNA is TGTGCCAGCAGTTCAAGGACAAGGGTTTACGAGCAGTACTTC. Its protein is CASSSRTRVYEQYF.

This clonotype has just a few counts. The V and J genes are TRBV20-1 and TRBJ1-2; no reliable D call. V gave up 5 bases and J gave up 1 base, with 5 bases separating them. The germline V gene encodes CDR1 DFQATT and CDR2 SNEGSKA (reference sequence). The CDR3 contains 11 residues. CDR3 nucleotides: TGCAGTGCTGTCGATAACTATGGCTACACCTTC. Translated, it gives CSAVDNYGYTF.

Note on this clonotype: An end of the junction differs from the germline gene, which may be a read error. The genes are TRBV29-1 and TRBJ2-7; a weak D match, TRBD2 (5 bases). There are 12 residues in the CDR3. Germline V gene data show CDR1 as SQVTM and CDR2 as ANQGSEA. The CDR3 sequence is CSLGGRMYERYF. The CDR3 DNA is TGCAGCTTAGGCGGGCGAATGTACGAGCGGTACTTC.

Turning to this clonotype: A much larger clone lies one base from this, so it may be a read error. The chain couples TRBV7-9 to TRBJ2-5; D is possibly TRBD2 (7 bases). This CDR3 is 16 amino acids long. Germline V gene data show CDR1 as SEHNR and CDR2 as FQNEAQ (reference sequence). This chain's CDR3 is CASTPSRAGALETQCF. The CDR3 region has the DNA TGTGCCAGCACCCCCTCGAGGGCGGGGGCCTTAGAGACCCAGTGCTTC.

The chain combines TRBV20-1 with TRBJ2-7; 7 bases are a match to TRBD1. Germline V gives CDR1 DFQATT, CDR2 SNEGSKA (reference sequence). CDR3 length equals 13 residues. V was clipped by 5 bases and J by 0 bases; unmatched bases: 4. DNA for the CDR3: TGCAGTGCTTGGGACAGCGGCTCCTACGAGCAGTACTTC. Amino acid sequence: CSAWDSGSYEQYF.

The chain recombines TRBV6-1 with TRBJ1-5; D gene unclear. Trimming left V 3 bases short and J 1 base short, with 10 bases between. This CDR3 is built from 15 residues. Germline-derived CDR1 and CDR2 are MNHNS and SASEGT. The CDR3 bases are TGTGCCAGCAGTGAGGTACGTTGGAGCAATCAGCCCCAGCATTTT. It encodes CASSEVRWSNQPQHF.

Turning to this clonotype: A much larger clone lies one base from this, so it may be a read error. The chain uses TRBV5-1 and TRBJ2-3, with 9 bases fitting TRBD1. After removal of 7 bases from V and 2 bases from J, the junction contained 11 bases not matched to a gene. The CDR3 runs 16 residues. The germline CDR1 and CDR2 sequences are SGHRS and YFSETQ. DNA for the CDR3: TGCGCCAGCGGCTCCGGGGACAGGGCAGACACAGATACGCAGTATTTT. It yields the protein CASGSGDRADTDTQYF.

This clonotype has a count of ten or more. The CDR3 sequence: CASRSSGTSYNEQFF. The CDR3 DNA reads as TGCGCCAGCAGATCGAGCGGTACCTCCTACAATGAGCAGTTCTTC. The chain couples TRBV4-3 to TRBJ2-1, with a tentative D call TRBD2 (5 bases). Trimming removed 6 bases from V and 0 bases from J, with 12 bases in between. Germline V gene sequence: CDR1 LGHNA, CDR2 YSLEER. CDR3 size: 15 residues.

J is TRBJ1-4 and V is TRBV7-9; D possibly corresponds to TRBD1 (5 bases). Germline CDR1 SEHNR, CDR2 FQNEAQ (reference sequence). Trimming left V 1 base short and J 10 bases short, with 19 bases between. The CDR3 runs to 16 residues. The CDR3, as DNA: TGTGCCAGCAGCTTAGACGAGTGGGGCCCTACGGGAAAACTGTTTTTT. Translated, it gives CASSLDEWGPTGKLFF. Full variable domain (outside the CDR3, taken from reference TRBV7-9 and TRBJ1-4): DTGVSQNPRHKITKRGQNVTFRCDPISEHNRLYWYRQTLGQGPEFLTYFQNEAQLEKSRLLSDRFSAERPKGSFSTLEIQRTEQGDSAMYLCASSLDEWGPTGKLFFGSGTQLSVL.

At least ten counts were recorded for this clonotype. J is TRBJ2-2 and V is TRBV19; D might be TRBD1 or TRBD2, each matching 5 bases. The CDR3 extends over 16 amino acids. Germline V gives CDR1 LNHDA, CDR2 SQIVND (reference sequence). V gave up 5 bases and J gave up 4 bases, with 17 bases separating them. DNA for the CDR3: TGTGCCAGTAGTGGGACGGAAGCCTGGGGCACCGGGGAGCTGTTTTTT. This codes for CASSGTEAWGTGELFF.

V usage is TRBV12-5 and J usage is TRBJ1-1, with D possibly TRBD1 on 5 matching bases. This CDR3 region has 12 residues. Trimming removed 10 bases from V and 0 bases from J, with 9 bases in between. CDR1 is LGHNT and CDR2 is FRNRAP in the germline V gene. The CDR3, as DNA: TGTGCTACTACAGGAATGAACACTGAAGCTTTCTTT. Its translation: CATTGMNTEAFF.

As for this clonotype: A much larger clone differs by one base, so this may be a read error. The CDR3 does not close with the conserved phenylalanine or tryptophan, likely indicating a read error. The chain recombines TRBV28 with TRBJ1-1; the D is unclear. CDR1 is MDHEN, CDR2 SYDVKM, per germline. Trimming removed 7 bases from V and 1 base from J, with 4 bases in between. This CDR3 spans 11 amino acids. The CDR3, as DNA: TGTGCCAGCACGAGGAACACTGAAGCTTTCCTT. Its protein is CASTRNTEAFL.

The rearrangement links TRBV4-1 to TRBJ1-5, with a weak D call TRBD1 (5 bases). Trimming shortened V by 0 bases and J by 0 bases, and 9 bases separated the two germline ends. The germline V gene encodes CDR1 MGHRA and CDR2 YSYEKL. The length of the CDR3 is 16 residues. The CDR3 region is CASSQDGGNSNQPQHF. The CDR3 nucleotides read TGCGCCAGCAGCCAAGATGGGGGGAATAGCAATCAGCCCCAGCATTTT.